This T cell receptor beta chain was sequenced in a study of T cell responses to AZD1222 COVID-19 vaccine. Worth noting for this clone: Its matching antigen is unknown.

Trimming removed 10 bases from V and 4 bases from J, with 13 bases in between. Germline V lookup: CDR1 LNHDA, CDR2 SQIVND (reference sequence). This CDR3 spans 12 amino acids. Assay: immunoSEQ multiplex PCR; the TCRdb copy retains only in-frame clones and omits some. Here the sample spans about 120,000 clones, over 75% being singletons. Study conclusions and caveats: The span of vaccine-associated CD4 TCRs extended across spike, with dominance at 160-218 and 743-854. The donor group comprised mostly white British people and more females; the analysis possibly underestimated clonal diversity. Seropositive status at baseline applied to only 6 or 7 AZD1222 recipients. Epitopes outside B.1.351 and B.1.1.7 mutated regions reportedly drew nearly half of spike TCRs.

This clonotype was obtained from an adult who received the MenACWY meningococcal vaccine as a control. The rearrangement joins TRBV19 to TRBJ1-1, with D possibly TRBD1 on 5 matching bases. The sample consisted of peripheral blood, taken 28 days after the second dose of the MenACWY control vaccine. The CDR3 coding sequence is TGTGCCACCCGCAGGGATAGCACTGAAGCTTTCTTT. Protein: CATRRDSTEAFF.